Here is one T cell receptor beta chain with its context. What it binds is unknown. An approximately 120-subject validation cohort, separate from the approximately 720-subject first cohort, supplied the donors. Only in-frame clones appear in the TCRdb table, and some are missing; sequencing was by immunoSEQ multiplex PCR. The repertoire consists of 95,000 to 150,000 clones, with around 86% occurring once and the leading ten covering 2%. The CDR3 covers 15 residues. Germline-derived CDR1 and CDR2 are GTSNPN and SVGIG (reference sequence). Germline trimming cut 4 bases from V and 5 bases from J; bases unmatched to any gene: 9. This specimen comes from a study of cytomegalovirus exposure and HLA in healthy donors. Findings of the study overall: Whilst most TCR sequences proved rare, a subset of public TCRs occurred across many donors. Fewer than 200 TCR beta chains were listed as cytomegalovirus-associated.

The chain employs TRBV30 and TRBJ2-7, with 12 nucleotides matching TRBD1. Sequenced: PBMCs. This receptor was identified in a woman under 30 in good health and CMV-seronegative. DNA of the CDR3: TGTGCCTGGACTCCCGGGACAGGGGGCTTTCACGAGCAGTACTTC. It translates to CAWTPGTGGFHEQYF.